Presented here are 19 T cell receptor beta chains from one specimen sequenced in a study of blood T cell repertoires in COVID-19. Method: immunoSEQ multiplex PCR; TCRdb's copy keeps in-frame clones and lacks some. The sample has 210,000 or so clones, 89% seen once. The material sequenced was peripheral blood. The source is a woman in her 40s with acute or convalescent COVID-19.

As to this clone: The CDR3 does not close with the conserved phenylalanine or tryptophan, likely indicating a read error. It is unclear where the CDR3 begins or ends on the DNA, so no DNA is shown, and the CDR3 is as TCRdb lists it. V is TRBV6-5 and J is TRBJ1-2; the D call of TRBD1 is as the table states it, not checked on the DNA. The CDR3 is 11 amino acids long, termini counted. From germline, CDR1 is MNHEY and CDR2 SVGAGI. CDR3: CASSYADRTFY.

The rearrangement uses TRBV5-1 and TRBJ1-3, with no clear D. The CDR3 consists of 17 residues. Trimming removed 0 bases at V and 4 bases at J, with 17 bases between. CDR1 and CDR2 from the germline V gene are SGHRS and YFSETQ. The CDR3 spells CASSLARRSAGGNTIYF. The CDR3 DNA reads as TGCGCCAGCAGCTTGGCCAGAAGGTCTGCGGGGGGAAACACCATATATTTT.

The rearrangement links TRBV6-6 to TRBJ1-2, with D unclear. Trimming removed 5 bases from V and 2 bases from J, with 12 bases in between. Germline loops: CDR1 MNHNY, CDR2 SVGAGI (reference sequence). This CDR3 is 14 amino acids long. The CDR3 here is CASSPKRENYGYTF. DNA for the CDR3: TGTGCCAGCAGTCCTAAAAGAGAGAACTATGGCTACACCTTC.

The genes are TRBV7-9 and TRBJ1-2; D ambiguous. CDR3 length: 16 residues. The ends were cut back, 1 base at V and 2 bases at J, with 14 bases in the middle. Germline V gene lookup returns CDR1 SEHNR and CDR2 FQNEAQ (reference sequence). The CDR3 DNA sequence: TGTGCCAGCAGCTTAGGCAGGTTTGGTTTCAACTATGGCTACACCTTC. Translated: CASSLGRFGFNYGYTF.

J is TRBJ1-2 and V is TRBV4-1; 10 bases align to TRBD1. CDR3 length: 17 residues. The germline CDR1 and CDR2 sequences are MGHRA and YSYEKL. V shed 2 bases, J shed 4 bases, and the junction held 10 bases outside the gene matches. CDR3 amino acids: CASSQLDRGYIGYGYTF. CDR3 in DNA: TGCGCCAGCAGCCAATTGGACAGGGGGTACATCGGCTATGGCTACACCTTC.

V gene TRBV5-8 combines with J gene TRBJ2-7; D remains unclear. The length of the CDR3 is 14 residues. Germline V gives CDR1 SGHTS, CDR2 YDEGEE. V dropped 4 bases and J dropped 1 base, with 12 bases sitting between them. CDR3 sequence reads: CASSAFGLSYEQYV. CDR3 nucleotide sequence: TGTGCCAGCAGCGCGTTTGGGCTTTCCTACGAGCAGTACGTC.

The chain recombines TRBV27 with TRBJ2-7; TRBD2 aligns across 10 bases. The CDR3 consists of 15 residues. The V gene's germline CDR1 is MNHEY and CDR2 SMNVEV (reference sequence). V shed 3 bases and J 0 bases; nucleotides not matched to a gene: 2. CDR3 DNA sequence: TGTGCCAGCAGTTTGTCTAGCGGGGGCTCCTACGAGCAGTACGTC. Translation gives CASSLSSGGSYEQYV.

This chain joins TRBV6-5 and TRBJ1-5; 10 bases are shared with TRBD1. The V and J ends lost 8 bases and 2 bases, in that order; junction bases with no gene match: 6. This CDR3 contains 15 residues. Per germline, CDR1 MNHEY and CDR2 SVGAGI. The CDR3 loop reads CASAETGGGNQPQHF. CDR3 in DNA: TGTGCCAGCGCCGAGACAGGGGGCGGCAATCAGCCCCAGCATTTT.

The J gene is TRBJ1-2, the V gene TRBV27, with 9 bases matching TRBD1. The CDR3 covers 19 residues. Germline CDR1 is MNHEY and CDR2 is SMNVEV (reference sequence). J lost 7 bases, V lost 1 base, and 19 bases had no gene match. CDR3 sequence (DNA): TGTGCCAGCAGTTTATTACAGGGGGCGACAGGGGAACATCAAGGTGGCTACACCTTC. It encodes CASSLLQGATGEHQGGYTF.

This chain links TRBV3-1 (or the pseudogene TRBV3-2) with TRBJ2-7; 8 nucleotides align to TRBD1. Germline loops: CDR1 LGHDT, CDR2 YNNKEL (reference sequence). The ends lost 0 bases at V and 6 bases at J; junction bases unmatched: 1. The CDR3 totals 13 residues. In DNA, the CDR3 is TGTGCCAGCAGCCAAGAGGGGACAGGCGAGCAGTACGTC. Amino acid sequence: CASSQEGTGEQYV.

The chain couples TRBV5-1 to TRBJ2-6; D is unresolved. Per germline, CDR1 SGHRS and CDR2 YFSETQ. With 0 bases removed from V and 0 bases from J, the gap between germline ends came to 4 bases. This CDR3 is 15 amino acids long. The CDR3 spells CASSLDLSGANVLTF. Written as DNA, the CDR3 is TGCGCCAGCAGCTTGGATCTCTCTGGGGCCAACGTCCTGACTTTC.

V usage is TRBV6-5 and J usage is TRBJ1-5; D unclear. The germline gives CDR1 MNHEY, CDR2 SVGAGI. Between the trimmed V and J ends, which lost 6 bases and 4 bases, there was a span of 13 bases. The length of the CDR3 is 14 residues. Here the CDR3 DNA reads TGTGCCAGCAGCCCCTTCTCTATAAATCAGCCCCAGCATTTT. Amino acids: CASSPFSINQPQHF.

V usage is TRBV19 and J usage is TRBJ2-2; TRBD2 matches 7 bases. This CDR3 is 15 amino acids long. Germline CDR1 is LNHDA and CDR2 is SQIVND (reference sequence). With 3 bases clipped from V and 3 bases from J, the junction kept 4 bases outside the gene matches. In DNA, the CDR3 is TGTGCCAGTAGTATTCTCGGGGGGTACACCGGGGAGCTGTTTTTT. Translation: CASSILGGYTGELFF.

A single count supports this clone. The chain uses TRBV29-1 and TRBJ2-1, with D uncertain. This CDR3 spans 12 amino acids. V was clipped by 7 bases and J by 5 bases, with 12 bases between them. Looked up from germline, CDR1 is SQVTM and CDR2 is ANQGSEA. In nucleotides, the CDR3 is TGCAGCGCTAAGACCCGGGACAATGAGCAGTTCTTC. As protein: CSAKTRDNEQFF.

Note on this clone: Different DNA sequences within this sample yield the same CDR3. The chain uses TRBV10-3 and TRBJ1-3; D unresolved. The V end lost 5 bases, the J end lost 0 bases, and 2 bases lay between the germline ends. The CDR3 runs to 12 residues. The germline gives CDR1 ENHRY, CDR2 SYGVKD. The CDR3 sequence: CAISRSGNTIYF. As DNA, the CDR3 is TGTGCCATCAGTCGCTCTGGAAACACCATATATTTT.

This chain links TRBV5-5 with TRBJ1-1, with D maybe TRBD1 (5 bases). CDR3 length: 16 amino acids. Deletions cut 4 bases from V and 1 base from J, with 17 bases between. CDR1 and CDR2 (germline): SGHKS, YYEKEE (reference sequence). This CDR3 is CASSGHREEGNTEAFF. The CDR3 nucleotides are TGTGCCAGCAGCGGACACCGGGAGGAGGGGAACACTGAAGCTTTCTTT.

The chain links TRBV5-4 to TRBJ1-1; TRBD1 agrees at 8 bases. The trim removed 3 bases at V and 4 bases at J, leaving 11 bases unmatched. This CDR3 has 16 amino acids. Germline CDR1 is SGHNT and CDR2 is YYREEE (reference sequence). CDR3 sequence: CASSSYQGARGTEAFF. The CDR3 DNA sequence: TGTGCCAGCAGCTCGTATCAGGGGGCTCGGGGCACTGAAGCTTTCTTT.

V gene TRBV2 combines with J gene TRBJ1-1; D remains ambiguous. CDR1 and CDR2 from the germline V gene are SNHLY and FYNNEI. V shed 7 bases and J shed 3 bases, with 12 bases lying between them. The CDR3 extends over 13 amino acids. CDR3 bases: TGTGCCAGCACCGAACTCGGGGACACTGAAGCTTTCTTT. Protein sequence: CASTELGDTEAFF.

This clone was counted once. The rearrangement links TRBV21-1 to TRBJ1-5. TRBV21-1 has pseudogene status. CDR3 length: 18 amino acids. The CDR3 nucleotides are TGTGCCAGCAGCAAACAGATGGGGAGACTGAAGTTGAATCAGCCCCAGCATTTT. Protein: CASSKQMGRLKLNQPQHF.